The 28 T cell receptor beta chains in this list originate from one sample, sequenced in a study of T cells in Graves' hyperthyroidism and ophthalmopathy. Amplification targeted TCR beta CDR3 regions from RNA transcripts. During a first-round RT-PCR of the TCR CDR3, the HTBI primer set was used. Using its own MiXCR run on the multiplex PCR reads, TCRdb lists one record per CDR3 protein. The sample contains fewer than 750,000 distinct CDR3 sequences, about 15% of which appear only once. The sequenced sample was blood. Receptors were obtained from a woman between 35 and 50 years old with Graves' ophthalmopathy.

This clonotype was detected a few times. The chain combines TRBV30 with TRBJ2-5; TRBD1 agrees at 7 bases. Per germline, CDR1 GTSNPN and CDR2 SVGIG (reference sequence). The CDR3 loop spans 13 amino acids. Trimming at V came to 2 bases and at J to 4 bases, leaving 4 bases not matched to a gene. CDR3 bases: TGTGCCTGGAGTCTTAGGGGGCCAGAGACCCAGTACTTC. This gives the protein CAWSLRGPETQYF. The whole variable domain, remainder taken from reference TRBV30 and TRBJ2-5, is SQTIHQWPATLVQPVGSPLSLECTVEGTSNPNLYWYRQAAGRGLQLLFYSVGIGQISSEVPQNLSASRPQDRQFILSSKKLLLSDSGFYLCAWSLRGPETQYFGPGTRLLVL.

This clonotype has ten or more counts. The CDR3 DNA sequence: TGTGCCAGCAGGGGCGAGGCGTTGAACACTGAAGCTTTCTTT. Encoded protein: CASRGEALNTEAFF. This chain connects TRBV6-2 or TRBV6-3 to TRBJ1-1; D remains ambiguous. CDR3 size: 14 residues. The V gene lost 6 bases and the J gene lost 0 bases, with 11 bases spanning the gap. The germline gives CDR1 MNHEY, CDR2 SVGEGT.

The chain employs TRBV6-1 and TRBJ1-3; 8 nucleotides line up with TRBD1. CDR1 is MNHNS and CDR2 is SASEGT in the germline V gene. After removal of 5 bases from V and 0 bases from J, the junction contained 6 bases not matched to a gene. The CDR3 has 16 residues. Written as DNA, the CDR3 is TGTGCCAGCAGTCGTACAGGGGGGATCTCTGGAAACACCATATATTTT. Translating it yields CASSRTGGISGNTIYF.

The rearrangement links TRBV5-1 to TRBJ2-3; unclear D gene. The CDR3 consists of 12 residues. Trimming pared 5 bases from V and 2 bases from J, leaving 6 bases between. The germline gives CDR1 SGHRS, CDR2 YFSETQ. The CDR3 bases are TGCGCCAGCAGGTGGGACACAGATACGCAGTATTTT. Translation: CASRWDTDTQYF.

This clonotype occurred many times. The gene calls are TRBV12-5 and TRBJ1-5; no clear D. Germline CDR1 reads LGHNT; CDR2 reads FRNRAP. This CDR3 comprises 12 residues. V was shortened by 6 bases and J by 4 bases, with 7 bases between the two germline ends. CDR3 residues: CASGHSNQPQHF. CDR3 nucleotides: TGTGCTAGTGGCCATTCGAATCAGCCCCAGCATTTT. Using reference TRBV12-5 and TRBJ1-5 for the parts outside the CDR3, the full variable domain is DARVTQTPRHKVTEMGQEVTMRCQPILGHNTVFWYRQTMMQGLELLAYFRNRAPLDDSGMPKDRFSAEMPDATLATLKIQPSEPRDSAVYFCASGHSNQPQHFGDGTRLSIL.

This clonotype was seen only a few times. The chain is built from TRBV11-1 and TRBJ2-7; maybe TRBD2 (7 bases). V was clipped by 4 bases and J by 4 bases, with 26 bases between them. Germline assignment: CDR1 SGHAT and CDR2 FQDESV (reference sequence). The CDR3 length is 18 residues. CDR3 nucleotides: TGTGCCAGCAGCTCAAGCGTCGGGGGGCAAAACACGGGGTACGAGCAGTACTTC. Translating gives CASSSSVGGQNTGYEQYF.

CDR3 sequence (DNA): TGTGCCAGCAGCCCGACAGATTGGGAGACCCAGTACTTC. Translation gives CASSPTDWETQYF. The V call is TRBV7-9, the J call TRBJ2-5; TRBD1 might be the D (5 bases). The CDR3 runs 13 residues. Trimming cost V 5 bases and J 5 bases, with 12 bases left between them. From germline, CDR1 is SEHNR and CDR2 FQNEAQ (reference sequence).

A few counts support this clonotype. The J gene is TRBJ1-2, the V gene TRBV15; D might be TRBD1 (5 bases). The V end was cut by 4 bases, the J end by 1 base, with 13 bases between. Germline V CDR1 and CDR2: LNHNV, YYDKDF (reference sequence). The CDR3 sequence is 15 residues long. CDR3 loop: CATSNALRDNYGYTF. The CDR3 nucleotides read TGTGCCACCAGCAACGCCCTCAGGGATAACTATGGCTACACCTTC.

There are many counts of this clonotype. The junction differs from germline at one of its ends, possibly a read error. The V gene is TRBV10-3, the J gene TRBJ1-5; 8 bases match TRBD1. Germline loops: CDR1 ENHRY, CDR2 SYGVKD. The CDR3 is made up of 15 amino acids. The CDR3 here is CAISPKTGEDQPQHF. CDR3 coding DNA: TGCGCCATCAGTCCTAAGACAGGGGAGGATCAGCCCCAGCATTTT.

This clonotype was counted ten times or more. V is TRBV5-6 and J is TRBJ1-5; perhaps TRBD1 as D (5 bases). The CDR3 loop spans 16 amino acids. With 4 bases removed from V and 5 bases from J, the gap between germline ends came to 19 bases. The germline V gene encodes CDR1 SGHDT and CDR2 YYEEEE. CDR3 protein: CASSLMTVGVYQPQHF. The CDR3 nucleotides read TGTGCCAGCAGCCTGATGACAGTAGGGGTTTATCAGCCCCAGCATTTT.

This clonotype was seen ten or more times. Here the CDR3 reads CASSVDGSFNIQYF. CDR3 bases: TGTGCCAGCAGCGTAGATGGCAGTTTCAACATTCAGTACTTC. The chain carries TRBV9 and TRBJ2-4; no clear D. V was shortened by 0 bases and J by 7 bases, with 11 bases between the two germline ends. The CDR3 spans 14 residues. Germline V lookup: CDR1 SGDLS, CDR2 YYNGEE.

The J gene is TRBJ2-2, the V gene TRBV6-5, with 7 bases lining up with TRBD2. This CDR3 has 15 amino acids. Germline V gene lookup returns CDR1 MNHEY and CDR2 SVGAGI. The ends lost 1 base at V and 6 bases at J; junction bases unmatched: 5. DNA for the CDR3: TGTGCCAGCAGTTACTTCCGCGGGAGCCCCGGGGAGCTGTTTTTT. Translated, it gives CASSYFRGSPGELFF.

Many counts were recorded for this clonotype. The V gene is TRBV27, the J gene TRBJ2-4; D ambiguous. CDR3 length equals 12 residues. V was clipped by 6 bases and J by 9 bases, with 12 bases between them. In germline, CDR1 is MNHEY, CDR2 SMNVEV (reference sequence). The CDR3 nucleotides are TGTGCCAGCAGCTATGACCTAAGCATTCAGTACTTC. Encoded protein: CASSYDLSIQYF.

This clonotype was detected ten times or more. J is TRBJ2-7 and V is TRBV20-1; D gene ambiguous. This CDR3 comprises 15 residues. V shed 3 bases and J shed 2 bases, with 17 bases lying between them. Germline V lookup: CDR1 DFQATT, CDR2 SNEGSKA (reference sequence). This CDR3 is CSASDVLLQTYEQYF. Written as DNA, the CDR3 is TGCAGTGCTAGTGATGTACTACTACAGACCTACGAGCAGTACTTC.

This rearrangement joins TRBV18 to TRBJ1-2; D uncertain. This CDR3 has 17 residues. Germline assignment: CDR1 KGHSH and CDR2 LQKENI. Between the trimmed V and J ends, which lost 1 base and 0 bases, there was a span of 15 bases. CDR3 coding DNA: TGTGCCAGCTCACCACTGGAGGCGCAACTTTCTAACTATGGCTACACCTTC. This gives the protein CASSPLEAQLSNYGYTF. Together with reference TRBV18 and TRBJ1-2, the CDR3 gives the full variable domain: NAGVMQNPRHLVRRRGQEARLRCSPMKGHSHVYWYRQLPEEGLKFMVYLQKENIIDESGMPKERFSAEFPKEGPSILRIQQVVRGDSAAYFCASSPLEAQLSNYGYTFGSGTRLTVV.

The chain joins TRBV28 to TRBJ1-3, with 7 bases lining up with TRBD1. This CDR3 spans 16 amino acids. Germline lookup yields CDR1 MDHEN and CDR2 SYDVKM. The junction had 4 bases not matched to a gene; V was cut back by 2 bases and J by 0 bases. The CDR3: CASSLMRQGSGNTIYF. The DNA for the CDR3 is TGTGCCAGCAGTTTAATGAGACAGGGCTCTGGAAACACCATATATTTT.

The table lists this clonotype with many counts. The chain links TRBV7-2 to TRBJ2-7; 9 bases map to TRBD2. The CDR3 length is 15 residues. The trim removed 5 bases at V and 2 bases at J, leaving 7 bases unmatched. Germline assignment: CDR1 SGHTA and CDR2 FQGNSA. The CDR3 reads CASSPRGLATYEQYF. DNA for the CDR3: TGTGCCAGCAGCCCACGGGGACTAGCTACCTACGAGCAGTACTTC.

The chain recombines TRBV7-2 with TRBJ2-7; 12 bases agree with TRBD1. CDR3 length equals 15 residues. Per germline, CDR1 SGHTA and CDR2 FQGNSA. After removal of 3 bases from V and 3 bases from J, the junction contained 3 bases not matched to a gene. This chain's CDR3 is CASSFGTGGIYEQYF. The CDR3 DNA follows: TGTGCCAGCAGCTTCGGGACAGGGGGCATCTACGAGCAGTACTTC.

This clonotype was detected ten times or more. V usage is TRBV6-5 and J usage is TRBJ2-7; 11 bases are a match to TRBD2. This CDR3 comprises 16 residues. V shed 0 bases and J 4 bases; nucleotides not matched to a gene: 5. From germline, CDR1 is MNHEY and CDR2 SVGAGI. In nucleotides, the CDR3 is TGTGCCAGCAGTTACTCAGGGACTAGCGGAGGATACGAGCAGTACTTC. This translates into CASSYSGTSGGYEQYF.

The chain employs TRBV20-1 and TRBJ2-7; 8 bases align to TRBD2. The V segment lost 6 bases and the J segment 1 base; nucleotides outside the gene matches: 11. Germline V gene data show CDR1 as DFQATT and CDR2 as SNEGSKA (reference sequence). There are 15 residues in the CDR3. The CDR3 is CSARTSGSLSYEQYF. For the CDR3, the DNA is TGCAGTGCCCGGACGAGCGGGAGTTTATCCTACGAGCAGTACTTC.

The rearrangement uses TRBV6-1 and TRBJ2-2; D uncertain. In germline, CDR1 is MNHNS, CDR2 SASEGT. V lost 6 bases to trimming and J lost 3 bases, with 11 bases between them. The CDR3 runs 14 residues. CDR3 sequence (DNA): TGTGCCAGCAGGCGTGGACGGGACACCGGGGAGCTGTTTTTT. This sequence encodes CASRRGRDTGELFF.

This clonotype was recorded at least ten times. The chain uses TRBV6-2 or TRBV6-3 and TRBJ2-7, with TRBD1 identical over 8 bases. The CDR3 spans 14 residues. The germline V gene has CDR1 MNHEY and CDR2 SVGEGT. After removal of 7 bases from V and 5 bases from J, the junction contained 10 bases not matched to a gene. The CDR3 DNA follows: TGTGCCAGCAACGAGGACAGGGTCAATAACGAGCAGTACTTC. Translating it yields CASNEDRVNNEQYF.

At least ten counts were recorded for this clonotype. The chain employs TRBV11-2 and TRBJ2-7, with 9 bases matching TRBD2. CDR1 is SGHAT and CDR2 is FQNNGV in the germline V gene. The length of the CDR3 is 13 residues. Trimming at V came to 4 bases and at J to 6 bases, leaving 4 bases not matched to a gene. The CDR3 is CASSSWTSAEQYF. The CDR3 coding sequence is TGTGCCAGCAGCTCCTGGACTAGCGCCGAGCAGTACTTC.

This clonotype has ten or more counts. J is TRBJ2-7 and V is TRBV7-2; 9 bases fit TRBD2. Losses at the gene ends were 5 bases for V and 2 bases for J; bases not matched to a gene: 7. The CDR3 runs 15 residues. Germline V CDR1 and CDR2: SGHTA, FQGNSA. The CDR3 coding sequence is TGTGCCAGCAGCCCCACTAGCGGGCGAACCTACGAGCAGTACTTC. It yields the protein CASSPTSGRTYEQYF.

Ten or more counts support this clonotype. This chain uses TRBV7-2 with TRBJ1-2; a weak D match, TRBD1 (5 bases). Trimming took off 3 bases at V and 7 bases at J, with 18 bases between the two ends. Per germline, CDR1 SGHTA and CDR2 FQGNSA. The CDR3 runs 15 residues. The CDR3 coding sequence is TGTGCCAGCAGCTTGTCTTTCGGGGGGGATATTGGCTACACCTTC. Translated, it gives CASSLSFGGDIGYTF.

Written as DNA, the CDR3 is TGTGCCAGCACCCCCCCAGGCGGGAGGGGTGACGAGCAGTACTTC. Encoded protein: CASTPPGGRGDEQYF. V and J are TRBV28 and TRBJ2-7; 9 bases are a match to TRBD2. Germline CDR1 is MDHEN and CDR2 is SYDVKM. The length of the CDR3 is 15 residues. Losses at the gene ends were 7 bases for V and 5 bases for J; bases not matched to a gene: 12.

This clonotype occurred many times. The rearrangement links TRBV10-3 to TRBJ1-1, with TRBD1 matching over 7 bases. Trimming at V came to 3 bases and at J to 4 bases, leaving 8 bases not matched to a gene. The CDR3 contains 15 residues. The germline V gene encodes CDR1 ENHRY and CDR2 SYGVKD. This CDR3 reads CAISDQDRTPTEAFF. Written as DNA, the CDR3 is TGTGCCATCAGTGACCAGGACAGGACCCCCACTGAAGCTTTCTTT.

There are many counts of this clonotype. The CDR3 region has the DNA TGCAGTGCTAGAGATGTCGCGGGAGGGCACGAGCAGTACTTC. Residues: CSARDVAGGHEQYF. The chain links TRBV20-1 to TRBJ2-7, with 9 bases fitting TRBD2. The junction had 5 bases not matched to a gene; V was cut back by 0 bases and J by 5 bases. CDR1 is DFQATT, CDR2 SNEGSKA, per germline (reference sequence). This CDR3 contains 14 residues.